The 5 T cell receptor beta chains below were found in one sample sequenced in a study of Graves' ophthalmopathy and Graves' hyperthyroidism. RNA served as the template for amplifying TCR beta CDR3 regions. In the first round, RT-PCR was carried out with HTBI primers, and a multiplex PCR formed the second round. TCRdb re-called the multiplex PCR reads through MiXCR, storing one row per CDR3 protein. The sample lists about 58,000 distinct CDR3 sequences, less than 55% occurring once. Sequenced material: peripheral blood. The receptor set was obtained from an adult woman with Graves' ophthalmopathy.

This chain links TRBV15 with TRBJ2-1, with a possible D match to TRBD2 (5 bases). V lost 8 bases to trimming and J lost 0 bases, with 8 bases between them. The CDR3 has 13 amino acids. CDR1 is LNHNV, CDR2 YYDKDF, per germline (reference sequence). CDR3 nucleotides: TGTGCCACCCGAGGGTACTCCTACAATGAGCAGTTCTTC. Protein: CATRGYSYNEQFF.

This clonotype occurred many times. In DNA, the CDR3 is TGCAGTGCTAGTGGGGGGACAGGCCACTCTGGAAACACCATATATTTT. It codes for CSASGGTGHSGNTIYF. The chain links TRBV20-1 to TRBJ1-3, with 8 bases identical to TRBD1. The junction had 7 bases not matched to a gene; V was cut back by 3 bases and J by 0 bases. Germline V gene data show CDR1 as DFQATT and CDR2 as SNEGSKA (reference sequence). This CDR3 spans 16 amino acids.

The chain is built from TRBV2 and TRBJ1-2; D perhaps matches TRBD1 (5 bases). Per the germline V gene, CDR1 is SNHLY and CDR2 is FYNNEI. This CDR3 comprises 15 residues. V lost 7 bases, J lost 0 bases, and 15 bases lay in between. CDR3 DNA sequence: TGTGCCAGCACCGGAGGGGTTGGAGCTAACTATGGCTACACCTTC. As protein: CASTGGVGANYGYTF.

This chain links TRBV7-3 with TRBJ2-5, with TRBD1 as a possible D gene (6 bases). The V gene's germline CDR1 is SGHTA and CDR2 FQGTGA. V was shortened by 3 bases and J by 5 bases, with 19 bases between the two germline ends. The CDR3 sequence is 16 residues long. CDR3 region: CASSFYGRGIRETQYF. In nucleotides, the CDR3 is TGTGCCAGCAGCTTTTACGGCAGGGGAATAAGGGAGACCCAGTACTTC.

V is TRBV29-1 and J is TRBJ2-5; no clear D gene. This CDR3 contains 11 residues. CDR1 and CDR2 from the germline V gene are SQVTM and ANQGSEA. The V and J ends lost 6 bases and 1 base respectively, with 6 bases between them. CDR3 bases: TGCAGCGTAGCCAGCCAAGAGACCCAGTACTTC. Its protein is CSVASQETQYF.